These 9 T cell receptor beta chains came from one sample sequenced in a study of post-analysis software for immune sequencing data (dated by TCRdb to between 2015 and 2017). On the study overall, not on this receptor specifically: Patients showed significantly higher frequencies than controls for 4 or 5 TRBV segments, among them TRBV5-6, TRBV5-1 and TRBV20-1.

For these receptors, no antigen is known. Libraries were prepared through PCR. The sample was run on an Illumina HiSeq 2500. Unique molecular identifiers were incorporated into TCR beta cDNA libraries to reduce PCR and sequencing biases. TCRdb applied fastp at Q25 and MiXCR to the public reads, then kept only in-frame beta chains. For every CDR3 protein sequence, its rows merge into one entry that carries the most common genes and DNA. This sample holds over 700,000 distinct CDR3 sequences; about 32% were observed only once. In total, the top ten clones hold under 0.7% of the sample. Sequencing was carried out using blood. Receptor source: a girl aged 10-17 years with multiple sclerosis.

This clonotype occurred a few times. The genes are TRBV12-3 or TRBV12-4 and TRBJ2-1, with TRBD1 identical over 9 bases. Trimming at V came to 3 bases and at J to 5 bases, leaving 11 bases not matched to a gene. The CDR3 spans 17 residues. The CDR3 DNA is TGTGCCAGCAGTTTTCTGGGTTTACAGGGGGCGGACAATGAGCAGTTCTTC. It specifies CASSFLGLQGADNEQFF.

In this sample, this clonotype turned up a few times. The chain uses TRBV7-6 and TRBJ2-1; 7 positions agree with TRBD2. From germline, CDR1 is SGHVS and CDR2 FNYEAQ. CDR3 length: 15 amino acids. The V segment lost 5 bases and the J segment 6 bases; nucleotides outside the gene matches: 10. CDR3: CASSPLTGGINEQFF. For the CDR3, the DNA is TGTGCCAGCAGCCCCCTGACCGGGGGGATCAATGAGCAGTTCTTC.

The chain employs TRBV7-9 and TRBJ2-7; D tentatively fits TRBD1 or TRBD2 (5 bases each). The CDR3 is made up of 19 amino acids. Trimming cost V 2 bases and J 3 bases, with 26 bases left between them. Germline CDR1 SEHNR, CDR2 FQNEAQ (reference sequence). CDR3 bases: TGTGCCAGCAGCTTATGGATGGGGGTGTCCTACCTTAAACGCTACGAGCAGTACTTC. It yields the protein CASSLWMGVSYLKRYEQYF.

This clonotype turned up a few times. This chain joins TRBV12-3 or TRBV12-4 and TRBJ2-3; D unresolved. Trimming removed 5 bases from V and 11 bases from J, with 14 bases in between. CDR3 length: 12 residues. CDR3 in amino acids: CASSIDLGRQYF. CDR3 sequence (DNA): TGTGCCAGCAGTATCGACCTAGGTCGGCAGTATTTT.

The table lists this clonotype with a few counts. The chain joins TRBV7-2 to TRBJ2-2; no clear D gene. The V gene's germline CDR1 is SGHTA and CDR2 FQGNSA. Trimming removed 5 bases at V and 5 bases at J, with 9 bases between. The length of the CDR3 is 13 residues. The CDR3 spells CASSRGKTGELFF. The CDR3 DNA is TGTGCCAGCAGCCGTGGGAAGACCGGGGAGCTGTTTTTT.

CDR3 sequence (DNA): TGTGCCAGCAGTGCTGGAGATAATGAAAAACTGTTTTTT. It is translated as CASSAGDNEKLFF. This chain connects TRBV28 to TRBJ1-4; D gene unclear. Germline loops: CDR1 MDHEN, CDR2 SYDVKM. This CDR3 is built from 13 residues. V lost 5 bases to trimming and J lost 4 bases, with 8 bases between them. The whole variable domain, remainder taken from reference TRBV28 and TRBJ1-4, is DVKVTQSSRYLVKRTGEKVFLECVQDMDHENMFWYRQDPGLGLRLIYFSYDVKMKEKGDIPEGYSVSREKKERFSLILESASTNQTSMYLCASSAGDNEKLFFGSGTQLSVL.

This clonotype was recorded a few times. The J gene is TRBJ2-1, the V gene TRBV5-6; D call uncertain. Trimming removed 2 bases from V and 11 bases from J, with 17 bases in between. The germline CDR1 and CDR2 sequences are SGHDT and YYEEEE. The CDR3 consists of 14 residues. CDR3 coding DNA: TGTGCCAGCAGCTTTACAAGTATGAGACCGCAGCAGTTCTTC. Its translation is CASSFTSMRPQQFF.

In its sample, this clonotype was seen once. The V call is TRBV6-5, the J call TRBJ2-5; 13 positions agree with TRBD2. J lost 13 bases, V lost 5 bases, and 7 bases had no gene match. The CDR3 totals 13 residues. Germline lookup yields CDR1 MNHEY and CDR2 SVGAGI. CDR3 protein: CASSDRLAGGLYF. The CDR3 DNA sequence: TGTGCCAGCAGTGACCGACTAGCGGGAGGCCTGTACTTC.

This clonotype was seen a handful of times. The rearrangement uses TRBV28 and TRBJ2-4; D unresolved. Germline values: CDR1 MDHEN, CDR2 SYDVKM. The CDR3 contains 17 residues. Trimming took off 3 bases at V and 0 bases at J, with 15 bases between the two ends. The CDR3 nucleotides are TGTGCCAGCAGTTTGGGCTTCGACCGCTTAGCCAAAAACATTCAGTACTTC. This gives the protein CASSLGFDRLAKNIQYF.